A selection of T cell receptor beta chains follows, all from one sample in a study of cytomegalovirus exposure and HLA in healthy donors. Clones were read by immunoSEQ multiplex PCR, and TCRdb kept only the in-frame ones, dropping some. This sample's table reports tens of thousands of clones. Sequences were obtained from PBMCs. These receptors were taken from a female donor in good health and CMV-seropositive. Both conserved end residues are part of each CDR3. The order of the fields is J gene, D gene, V gene, CDR3 DNA, CDR3 protein. D genes are given only for firm matches.

J gene: TRBJ2-7
D gene: TRBD2
V gene: TRBV9
CDR3 DNA: TGTGCCAGCAGCGTAGAATTAGCGGGGGTTTACGAGCAGTACTTC
CDR3 protein: CASSVELAGVYEQYF

J gene: TRBJ2-7
D gene: -
V gene: TRBV18
CDR3 DNA: TGTGCCAGCTCACCGAACCACGCGGGCGACGAGCAGTACTTC
CDR3 protein: CASSPNHAGDEQYF

J gene: TRBJ1-1
D gene: -
V gene: TRBV6-1
CDR3 DNA: TGTGCCAGCACCAAACCGGGGGGGGTCGCCACTGAAGCTTTCTTT
CDR3 protein: CASTKPGGVATEAFF

J gene: TRBJ2-7
D gene: -
V gene: TRBV5-1
CDR3 DNA: TGCGCCAGCAGCTCATCAGGCGATAGCTCCTACGAGCAGTACTTC
CDR3 protein: CASSSSGDSSYEQYF

J gene: TRBJ1-6
D gene: -
V gene: TRBV4-1
CDR3 DNA: TGCGCCAGCAGCCAAGATCGCCTCTTCGGACAGTATAATTCACCCCTACACTTT
CDR3 protein: CASSQDRLFGQYNSPLHF

J gene: TRBJ2-1
D gene: -
V gene: TRBV7-3
CDR3 DNA: TGTGCCAGCAGCCACCGGACAGTGAGCTCCTACAATGAGCAGTTCTTC
CDR3 protein: CASSHRTVSSYNEQFF

J gene: TRBJ2-7
D gene: -
V gene: TRBV7-2
CDR3 DNA: TGTGCCAGCAGCTTAGCGCGGAAAGGAGACAGGTCTTTCGGCACTAAGGAGCAGTACTTC
CDR3 protein: CASSLARKGDRSFGTKEQYF

J gene: TRBJ2-1
D gene: -
V gene: TRBV7-2
CDR3 DNA: TGTGCCAGCAGGCAGAATCAGGGCACCAATGAGCAGTTCTTC
CDR3 protein: CASRQNQGTNEQFF

J gene: TRBJ1-1
D gene: TRBD1
V gene: TRBV2
CDR3 DNA: TGTGCCAGCAGGGCAGGACAGGTGAGAAACACTGAAGCTTTCTTT
CDR3 protein: CASRAGQVRNTEAFF

J gene: TRBJ2-3
D gene: -
V gene: TRBV6-1
CDR3 DNA: TGTGCCAGCAGTGAACGCAGGTTCGCTAGCACAGATACGCAGTATTTT
CDR3 protein: CASSERRFASTDTQYF

J gene: TRBJ2-7
D gene: TRBD1
V gene: TRBV28
CDR3 DNA: TGTGCCAGCAGTTTTTGGGAGAGTAGGGGGCAGGGGGCCTACGAGCAGTACTTC
CDR3 protein: CASSFWESRGQGAYEQYF

J gene: TRBJ2-5
D gene: -
V gene: TRBV14
CDR3 DNA: TGTGCCAGCAGCCAATCAGGTCCATGGACCCAGTACTTC
CDR3 protein: CASSQSGPWTQYF

J gene: TRBJ1-1
D gene: -
V gene: TRBV6-5
CDR3 DNA: TGTGCCAGCAGTTACTCGTTCGGGGTGAACACTGAAGCTTTCTTT
CDR3 protein: CASSYSFGVNTEAFF

J gene: TRBJ2-7
D gene: TRBD1
V gene: TRBV2
CDR3 DNA: TGTGCCAGCAGCGCTGCGGGACAGGCTGCCTACGAGCAGTACTTC
CDR3 protein: CASSAAGQAAYEQYF

J gene: TRBJ2-2
D gene: TRBD1
V gene: TRBV28
CDR3 DNA: TGTGCCAGCGGAACAGGACAGGGAATGGGCACCGGGGAGCTGTTTTTT
CDR3 protein: CASGTGQGMGTGELFF

J gene: TRBJ2-7
D gene: -
V gene: TRBV7-8
CDR3 DNA: TGTGCCAGCAGCAAATCCATGGGAGCCCCCTACGAGCAGTACTTC
CDR3 protein: CASSKSMGAPYEQYF

J gene: TRBJ2-2
D gene: -
V gene: TRBV5-4
CDR3 DNA: TGTGCCAGCAGCTTGGCCGGGAGGGAGCTGTTTTTT
CDR3 protein: CASSLAGRELFF

J gene: TRBJ2-7
D gene: TRBD2
V gene: TRBV6-5
CDR3 DNA: TGTGCCAGCAGTTACTCTCGACTAGCGGTCTACGAGCAGTACTTC
CDR3 protein: CASSYSRLAVYEQYF

J gene: TRBJ2-5
D gene: TRBD1
V gene: TRBV6-5
CDR3 DNA: TGTGCCAGCAGTTACTCGTGGGCAGGGGGTGTTGAGACCCAGTACTTC
CDR3 protein: CASSYSWAGGVETQYF

J gene: TRBJ1-1
D gene: -
V gene: TRBV11-2
CDR3 DNA: TGTGCCAGCAGCCGCAGACAAGACAGCATGAACACTGAAGCTTTCTTT
CDR3 protein: CASSRRQDSMNTEAFF

J gene: TRBJ1-4
D gene: TRBD1
V gene: TRBV5-6
CDR3 DNA: TGTGCCAGCAGCCGCCGGGACAGGGCTAATGAAAAACTGTTTTTT
CDR3 protein: CASSRRDRANEKLFF

J gene: TRBJ2-2
D gene: -
V gene: TRBV18
CDR3 DNA: TGTGCCAGCTCACCAAGGGGCACCGGGGAGCTGTTTTTT
CDR3 protein: CASSPRGTGELFF

J gene: TRBJ2-7
D gene: -
V gene: TRBV9
CDR3 DNA: TGTGCCAGCAGCGTAGGTTCTTCCAGCGCCTACGAGCAGTACTTC
CDR3 protein: CASSVGSSSAYEQYF

J gene: TRBJ1-5
D gene: -
V gene: TRBV28
CDR3 DNA: TGTGCCAGCAGTTTAAGAGGGAGTACTAGCAATCAGCCCCAGCATTTT
CDR3 protein: CASSLRGSTSNQPQHF

J gene: TRBJ2-5
D gene: TRBD2
V gene: TRBV4-1
CDR3 DNA: TGCGCCAGCAGCCAAAGTACAAGGGAGGGCCCAGAGACCCAGTACTTC
CDR3 protein: CASSQSTREGPETQYF

J gene: TRBJ2-7
D gene: -
V gene: TRBV18
CDR3 DNA: TGTGCCAGCTCACCGGTCGGAGGGGGCGGGTACGAGCAGTACTTC
CDR3 protein: CASSPVGGGGYEQYF

J gene: TRBJ1-4
D gene: -
V gene: TRBV9
CDR3 DNA: TGTGCCAGCAGCGTAGGTCTGGGACAACTAGCAACTAATGAAAAACTGTTTTTT
CDR3 protein: CASSVGLGQLATNEKLFF

J gene: TRBJ2-7
D gene: -
V gene: TRBV12-1
CDR3 DNA: TGTGCCAGCAGCTGGGGGGCCAGGGGGCAAGAGCAGTACTTC
CDR3 protein: CASSWGARGQEQYF

J gene: TRBJ1-1
D gene: -
V gene: TRBV18
CDR3 DNA: TGTGCCAGCTCACCCGGATTCGGGGTTGGGGTTGAAGCTTTCTTT
CDR3 protein: CASSPGFGVGVEAFF

J gene: TRBJ2-7
D gene: TRBD2
V gene: TRBV28
CDR3 DNA: TGTGCCAGCAGTTTAGGGACTAGAGCAGCCGACGAGCAGTACTTC
CDR3 protein: CASSLGTRAADEQYF

J gene: TRBJ2-5
D gene: -
V gene: TRBV7-7
CDR3 DNA: TGTGCTAGCAGCTCGTCTTTCCAAGAGACCCAGTACTTC
CDR3 protein: CASSSSFQETQYF

J gene: TRBJ1-5
D gene: -
V gene: TRBV28
CDR3 DNA: TGTGCCAGCAGTTTAGCGTGGCAGCCCCAGCATTTT
CDR3 protein: CASSLAWQPQHF

J gene: TRBJ2-3
D gene: TRBD1
V gene: TRBV18
CDR3 DNA: TGTGCCAGCTCACAAGGACAGGGTCGAGGCACAGATACGCAGTATTTT
CDR3 protein: CASSQGQGRGTDTQYF

J gene: TRBJ2-1
D gene: TRBD1
V gene: TRBV18
CDR3 DNA: TGTGCCAGCTCACCGGGACAGGGTCGTGAGCAGTTCTTC
CDR3 protein: CASSPGQGREQFF

J gene: TRBJ2-7
D gene: -
V gene: TRBV5-1
CDR3 DNA: TGCGCCAGCAGCCCACTGCCGGGGATCTACGAGCAGTACTTC
CDR3 protein: CASSPLPGIYEQYF

J gene: TRBJ2-7
D gene: TRBD1
V gene: TRBV7-9
CDR3 DNA: TGTGCCAGCAGCTTAGTTTGGGGACAGCTCTCCTACGAGCAGTACTTC
CDR3 protein: CASSLVWGQLSYEQYF

J gene: TRBJ2-7
D gene: TRBD2
V gene: TRBV13
CDR3 DNA: TGTGCCAGCAGCCAATCCGCGTGGCTAGCGGGCGCCTACGAGCAGTACTTC
CDR3 protein: CASSQSAWLAGAYEQYF

J gene: TRBJ2-7
D gene: -
V gene: TRBV6-1
CDR3 DNA: TGTGCCAGCATAGACAGCCTCCGAGCCTCCTACGAGCAGTACTTC
CDR3 protein: CASIDSLRASYEQYF

J gene: TRBJ1-1
D gene: -
V gene: TRBV7-9
CDR3 DNA: TGTGCCAGCAGCCCAGATAACACGAACACTGAAGCTTTCTTT
CDR3 protein: CASSPDNTNTEAFF

J gene: TRBJ2-3
D gene: TRBD2
V gene: TRBV5-1
CDR3 DNA: TGCGCCAGCAGCTTGGTGGGTTATGCGGGAGGCTCCACAGATACGCAGTATTTT
CDR3 protein: CASSLVGYAGGSTDTQYF

J gene: TRBJ2-2
D gene: -
V gene: TRBV4-1
CDR3 DNA: TGCGCCAGCAGCCAAGCGTACGGGACCGGGGAGCTGTTTTTT
CDR3 protein: CASSQAYGTGELFF

J gene: TRBJ1-6
D gene: TRBD1
V gene: TRBV7-8
CDR3 DNA: TGTGCCAGCAGCATCCGACAGGGGACCGGGTCACCCCTCCACTTT
CDR3 protein: CASSIRQGTGSPLHF

J gene: TRBJ2-7
D gene: -
V gene: TRBV21-1
CDR3 DNA: TGTGCCAGCAGCAGAGTTCCCTCGTGTGGGATGGGGCCCTACGAGCAGTACTTC
CDR3 protein: CASSRVPSCGMGPYEQYF

J gene: TRBJ2-7
D gene: -
V gene: TRBV6-5
CDR3 DNA: TGTGCCAGCAGTTACTCTATTCTCTCCTACGAGCAGTACTTC
CDR3 protein: CASSYSILSYEQYF

J gene: TRBJ1-4
D gene: TRBD1
V gene: TRBV19
CDR3 DNA: TGTGCCAGTAGGGGACAGGGAAGTCAAACTAATGAAAAACTGTTTTTT
CDR3 protein: CASRGQGSQTNEKLFF

J gene: TRBJ2-1
D gene: TRBD2
V gene: TRBV18
CDR3 DNA: TGTGCCAGCTCCGCATTGTCAAAAGGTGGCGGGGGGCCTACCGACAATGAGCAGTTCTTC
CDR3 protein: CASSALSKGGGGPTDNEQFF

J gene: TRBJ1-2
D gene: TRBD1
V gene: TRBV6-1
CDR3 DNA: TGTGCCAGCAGTGAAGCGCGGGCAGGGGGAAACTATGGCTACACCTTC
CDR3 protein: CASSEARAGGNYGYTF

J gene: TRBJ1-2
D gene: -
V gene: TRBV28
CDR3 DNA: TGTGCCAGCAGTTCGTACAGGGAAAACTATGGCTACACCTTC
CDR3 protein: CASSSYRENYGYTF

J gene: TRBJ2-5
D gene: TRBD1
V gene: TRBV6-5
CDR3 DNA: TGTGCCAGCAGTTACCTGCAGGGGGCAGGGGAGACCCAGTACTTC
CDR3 protein: CASSYLQGAGETQYF

J gene: TRBJ2-3
D gene: -
V gene: TRBV5-1
CDR3 DNA: TGCGCCAGCAGCTCCAAGGGGGGGGAGTTCACAGATACGCAGTATTTT
CDR3 protein: CASSSKGGEFTDTQYF